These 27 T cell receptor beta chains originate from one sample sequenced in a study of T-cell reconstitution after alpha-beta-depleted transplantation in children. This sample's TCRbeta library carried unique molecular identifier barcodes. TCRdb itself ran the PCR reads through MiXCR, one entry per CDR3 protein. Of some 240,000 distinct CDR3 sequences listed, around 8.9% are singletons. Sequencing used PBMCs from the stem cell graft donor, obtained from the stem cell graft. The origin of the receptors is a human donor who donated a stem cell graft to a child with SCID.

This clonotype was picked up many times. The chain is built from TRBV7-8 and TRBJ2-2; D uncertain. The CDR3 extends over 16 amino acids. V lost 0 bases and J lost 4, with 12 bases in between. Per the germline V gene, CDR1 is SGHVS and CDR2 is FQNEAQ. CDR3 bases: TGTGCCAGCAGCTTAGCGCTGGGTTACTCCACCGGGGAGCTGTTTTTT. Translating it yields CASSLALGYSTGELFF.

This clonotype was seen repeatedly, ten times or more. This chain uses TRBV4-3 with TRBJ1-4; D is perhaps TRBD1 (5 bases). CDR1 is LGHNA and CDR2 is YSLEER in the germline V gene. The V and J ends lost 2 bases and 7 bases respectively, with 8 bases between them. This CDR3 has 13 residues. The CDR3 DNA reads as TGCGCCAGCAGCCAATGGGGGTCTGAAAAACTGTTTTTT. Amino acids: CASSQWGSEKLFF.

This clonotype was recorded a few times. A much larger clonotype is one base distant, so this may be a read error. Here the CDR3 DNA reads TGCGCCAGCAGCCCCTCAGGGTATTTTAGCTATGGCTACCCCTTC. This encodes CASSPSGYFSYGYPF. This chain uses TRBV5-1 with TRBJ1-2; a weak D match, TRBD1 (5 bases). The CDR3 totals 15 residues. Germline V gives CDR1 SGHRS, CDR2 YFSETQ.

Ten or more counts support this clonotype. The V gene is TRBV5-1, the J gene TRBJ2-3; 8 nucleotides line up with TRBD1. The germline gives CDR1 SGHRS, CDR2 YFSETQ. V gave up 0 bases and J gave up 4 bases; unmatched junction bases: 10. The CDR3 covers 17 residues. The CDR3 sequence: CASSLAWAGGASDTQYF. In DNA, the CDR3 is TGCGCCAGCAGCTTGGCTTGGGCAGGGGGCGCGTCAGATACGCAGTATTTT.

CDR3 region: CASSSGQGAHGYTF. In DNA, the CDR3 is TGCGCCAGCAGCTCGGGACAGGGGGCGCATGGCTACACCTTC. This rearrangement joins TRBV5-1 to TRBJ1-2, with 12 bases matching TRBD1. Trimming took 3 bases from V and 6 from J; bases not matched to a gene: 3. Per germline, CDR1 SGHRS and CDR2 YFSETQ. The CDR3 is 14 amino acids.

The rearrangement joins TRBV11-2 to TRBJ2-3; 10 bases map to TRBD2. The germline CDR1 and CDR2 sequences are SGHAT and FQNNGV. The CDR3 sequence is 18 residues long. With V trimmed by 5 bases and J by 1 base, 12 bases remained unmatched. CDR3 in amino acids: CASSPGLAGAGGTDTQYF. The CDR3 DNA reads TGTGCCAGCAGCCCTGGGCTAGCGGGGGCCGGGGGCACAGATACGCAGTATTTT.

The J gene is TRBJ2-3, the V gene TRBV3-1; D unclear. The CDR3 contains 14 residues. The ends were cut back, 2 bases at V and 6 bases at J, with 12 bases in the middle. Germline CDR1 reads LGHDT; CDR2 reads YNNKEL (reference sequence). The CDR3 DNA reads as TGTGCCAGCAGCCAACGCGTTGGCCTGGATACGCAGTATTTT. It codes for CASSQRVGLDTQYF.

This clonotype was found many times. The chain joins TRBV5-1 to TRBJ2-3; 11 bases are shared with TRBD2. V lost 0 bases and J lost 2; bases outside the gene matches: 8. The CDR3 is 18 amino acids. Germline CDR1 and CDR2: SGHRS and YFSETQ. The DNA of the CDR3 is TGCGCCAGCAGCTTGGCCCTAGCGGGGGGCAACCCCACAGATACGCAGTATTTT. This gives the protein CASSLALAGGNPTDTQYF. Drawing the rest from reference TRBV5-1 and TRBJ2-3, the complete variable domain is KAGVTQTPRYLIKTRGQQVTLSCSPISGHRSVSWYQQTPGQGLQFLFEYFSETQRNKGNFPGRFSGRQFSNSRSEMNVSTLELGDSALYLCASSLALAGGNPTDTQYFGPGTRLTVL.

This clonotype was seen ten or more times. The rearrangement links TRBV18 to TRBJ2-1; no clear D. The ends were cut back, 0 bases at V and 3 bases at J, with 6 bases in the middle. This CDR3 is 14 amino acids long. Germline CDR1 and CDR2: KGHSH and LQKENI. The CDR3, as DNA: TGTGCCAGCTCACCACCGGCAGGCTACAATGAGCAGTTCTTC. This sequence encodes CASSPPAGYNEQFF.

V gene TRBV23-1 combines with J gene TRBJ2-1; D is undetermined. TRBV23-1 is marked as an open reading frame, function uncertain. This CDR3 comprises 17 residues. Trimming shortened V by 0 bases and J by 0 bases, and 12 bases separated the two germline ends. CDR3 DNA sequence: TGCGCCAGCAGTCAATCGGCAGCTTCAAGCTCCTACAATGAGCAGTTCTTC. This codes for CASSQSAASSSYNEQFF.

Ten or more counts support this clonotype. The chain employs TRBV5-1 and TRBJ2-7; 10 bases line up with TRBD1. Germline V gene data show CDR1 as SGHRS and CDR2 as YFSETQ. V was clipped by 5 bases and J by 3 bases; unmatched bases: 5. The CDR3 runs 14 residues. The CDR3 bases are TGCGCCAGCAGACCGGGACAGGGGCACTACGAGCAGTACTTC. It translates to CASRPGQGHYEQYF.

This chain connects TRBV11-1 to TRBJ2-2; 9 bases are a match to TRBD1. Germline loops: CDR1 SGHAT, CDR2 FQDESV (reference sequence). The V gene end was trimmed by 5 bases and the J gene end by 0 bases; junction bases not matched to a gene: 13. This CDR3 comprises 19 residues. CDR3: CASSIRYRGLKPNTGELFF. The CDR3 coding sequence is TGTGCCAGCAGCATCCGATACAGGGGGCTAAAGCCGAACACCGGGGAGCTGTTTTTT.

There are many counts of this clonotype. This CDR3 is CASRPPGLASMGYTF. For the CDR3, the DNA is TGTGCCAGCAGACCCCCGGGGCTGGCGTCCATGGGCTACACCTTC. The J gene is TRBJ1-2, the V gene TRBV7-2; maybe TRBD1 (5 bases). The germline V gene encodes CDR1 SGHTA and CDR2 FQGNSA. The CDR3 totals 15 residues. Trimming stripped 6 bases from V and 8 bases from J, with 22 bases between.

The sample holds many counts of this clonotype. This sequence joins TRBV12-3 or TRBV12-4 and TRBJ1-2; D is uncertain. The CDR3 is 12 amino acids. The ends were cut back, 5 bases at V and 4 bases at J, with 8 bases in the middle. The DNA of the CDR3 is TGTGCCAGCAGTGCGAAAAGCTATGGCTACACCTTC. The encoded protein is CASSAKSYGYTF.

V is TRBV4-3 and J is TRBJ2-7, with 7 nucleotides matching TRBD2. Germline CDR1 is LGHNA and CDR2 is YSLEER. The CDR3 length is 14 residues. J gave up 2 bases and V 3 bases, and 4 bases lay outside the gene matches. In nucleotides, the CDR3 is TGCGCCAGCAGCCAGGGAGGGATCCCCTACGAGCAGTACTTC. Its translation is CASSQGGIPYEQYF.

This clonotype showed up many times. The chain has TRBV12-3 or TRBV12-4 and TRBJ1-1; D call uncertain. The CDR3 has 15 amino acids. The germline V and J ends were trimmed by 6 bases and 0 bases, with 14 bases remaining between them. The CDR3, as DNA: TGTGCCAGCAGCCTGCCGTACACAGTGAACACTGAAGCTTTCTTT. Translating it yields CASSLPYTVNTEAFF.

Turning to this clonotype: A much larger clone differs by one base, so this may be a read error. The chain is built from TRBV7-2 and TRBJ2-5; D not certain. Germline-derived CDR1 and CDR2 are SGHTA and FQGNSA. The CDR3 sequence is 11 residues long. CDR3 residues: CASSLSPTQNF. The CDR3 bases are TGTGCCAGCAGCTTATCTCCGACCCAGAACTTC.

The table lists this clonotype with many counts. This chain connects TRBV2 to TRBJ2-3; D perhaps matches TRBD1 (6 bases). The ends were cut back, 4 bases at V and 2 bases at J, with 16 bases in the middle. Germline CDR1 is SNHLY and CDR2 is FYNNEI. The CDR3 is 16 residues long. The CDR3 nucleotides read TGTGCCAGCAGTGGCCGTCCGGGACACCCCACAGATACGCAGTATTTT. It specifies CASSGRPGHPTDTQYF.

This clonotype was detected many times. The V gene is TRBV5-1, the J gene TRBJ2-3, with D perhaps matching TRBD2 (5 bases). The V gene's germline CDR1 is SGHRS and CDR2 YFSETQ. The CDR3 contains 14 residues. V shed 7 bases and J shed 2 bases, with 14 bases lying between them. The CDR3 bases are TGCGCCAGCTGCGTGGACTGTATCACAGATACGCAGTATTTT. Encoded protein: CASCVDCITDTQYF.

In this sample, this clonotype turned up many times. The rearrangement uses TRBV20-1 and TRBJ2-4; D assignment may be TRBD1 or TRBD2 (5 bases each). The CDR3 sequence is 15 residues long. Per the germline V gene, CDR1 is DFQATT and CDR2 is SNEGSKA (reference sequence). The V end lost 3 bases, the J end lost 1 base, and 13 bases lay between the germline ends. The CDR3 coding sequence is TGCAGTGCTAGTATGCCGGGGACGGCCAAAAACATTCAGTACTTC. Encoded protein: CSASMPGTAKNIQYF.

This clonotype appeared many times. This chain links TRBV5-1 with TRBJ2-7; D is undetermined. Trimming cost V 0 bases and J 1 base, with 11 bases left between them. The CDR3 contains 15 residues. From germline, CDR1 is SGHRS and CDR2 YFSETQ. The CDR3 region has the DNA TGCGCCAGCAGCTTGGCTGCAGGAACATCCTACGAGCAGTACTTC. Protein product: CASSLAAGTSYEQYF.

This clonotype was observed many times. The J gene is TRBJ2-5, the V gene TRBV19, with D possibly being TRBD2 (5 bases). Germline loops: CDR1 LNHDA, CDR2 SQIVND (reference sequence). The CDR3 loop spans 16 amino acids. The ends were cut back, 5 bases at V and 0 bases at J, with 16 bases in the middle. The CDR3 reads CASSPRGALHQETQYF. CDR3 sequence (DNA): TGTGCCAGTAGTCCCCGGGGAGCCTTGCACCAAGAGACCCAGTACTTC.

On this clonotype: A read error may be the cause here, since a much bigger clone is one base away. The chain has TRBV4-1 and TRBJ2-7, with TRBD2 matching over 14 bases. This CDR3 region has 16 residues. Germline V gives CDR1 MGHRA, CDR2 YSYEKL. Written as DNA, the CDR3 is TGCGCCAGCAGCCAAGTCGGACTAGCGGGGGGCTACAAGCAGTACTTC. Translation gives CASSQVGLAGGYKQYF.

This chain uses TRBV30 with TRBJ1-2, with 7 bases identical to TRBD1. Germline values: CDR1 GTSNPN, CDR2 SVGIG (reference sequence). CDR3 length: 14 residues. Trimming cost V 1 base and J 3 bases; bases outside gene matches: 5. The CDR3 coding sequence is TGTGCCTGGAGTGCCTCGACAGGGCACTATGGCTACACCTTC. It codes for CAWSASTGHYGYTF.

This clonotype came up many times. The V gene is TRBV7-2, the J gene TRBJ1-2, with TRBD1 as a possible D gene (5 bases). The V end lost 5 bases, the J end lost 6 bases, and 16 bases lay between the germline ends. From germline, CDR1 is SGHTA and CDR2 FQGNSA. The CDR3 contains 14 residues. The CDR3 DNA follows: TGTGCCAGCAGCCGAGGGACGGGGAAGGATGGCTACACCTTC. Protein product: CASSRGTGKDGYTF.

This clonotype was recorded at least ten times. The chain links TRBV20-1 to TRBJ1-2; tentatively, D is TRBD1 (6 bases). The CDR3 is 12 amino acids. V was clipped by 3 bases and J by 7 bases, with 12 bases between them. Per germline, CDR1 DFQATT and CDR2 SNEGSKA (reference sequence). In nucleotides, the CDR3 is TGCAGTGCTAGCCCGACAGGAGGTGGCTACACCTTC. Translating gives CSASPTGGGYTF.

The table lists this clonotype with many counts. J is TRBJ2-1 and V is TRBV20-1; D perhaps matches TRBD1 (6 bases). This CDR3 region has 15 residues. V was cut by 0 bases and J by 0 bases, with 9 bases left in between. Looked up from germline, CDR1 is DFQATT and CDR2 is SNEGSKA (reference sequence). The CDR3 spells CSAREVGGSYNEQFF. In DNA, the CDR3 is TGCAGTGCTAGAGAGGTAGGGGGCTCCTACAATGAGCAGTTCTTC.